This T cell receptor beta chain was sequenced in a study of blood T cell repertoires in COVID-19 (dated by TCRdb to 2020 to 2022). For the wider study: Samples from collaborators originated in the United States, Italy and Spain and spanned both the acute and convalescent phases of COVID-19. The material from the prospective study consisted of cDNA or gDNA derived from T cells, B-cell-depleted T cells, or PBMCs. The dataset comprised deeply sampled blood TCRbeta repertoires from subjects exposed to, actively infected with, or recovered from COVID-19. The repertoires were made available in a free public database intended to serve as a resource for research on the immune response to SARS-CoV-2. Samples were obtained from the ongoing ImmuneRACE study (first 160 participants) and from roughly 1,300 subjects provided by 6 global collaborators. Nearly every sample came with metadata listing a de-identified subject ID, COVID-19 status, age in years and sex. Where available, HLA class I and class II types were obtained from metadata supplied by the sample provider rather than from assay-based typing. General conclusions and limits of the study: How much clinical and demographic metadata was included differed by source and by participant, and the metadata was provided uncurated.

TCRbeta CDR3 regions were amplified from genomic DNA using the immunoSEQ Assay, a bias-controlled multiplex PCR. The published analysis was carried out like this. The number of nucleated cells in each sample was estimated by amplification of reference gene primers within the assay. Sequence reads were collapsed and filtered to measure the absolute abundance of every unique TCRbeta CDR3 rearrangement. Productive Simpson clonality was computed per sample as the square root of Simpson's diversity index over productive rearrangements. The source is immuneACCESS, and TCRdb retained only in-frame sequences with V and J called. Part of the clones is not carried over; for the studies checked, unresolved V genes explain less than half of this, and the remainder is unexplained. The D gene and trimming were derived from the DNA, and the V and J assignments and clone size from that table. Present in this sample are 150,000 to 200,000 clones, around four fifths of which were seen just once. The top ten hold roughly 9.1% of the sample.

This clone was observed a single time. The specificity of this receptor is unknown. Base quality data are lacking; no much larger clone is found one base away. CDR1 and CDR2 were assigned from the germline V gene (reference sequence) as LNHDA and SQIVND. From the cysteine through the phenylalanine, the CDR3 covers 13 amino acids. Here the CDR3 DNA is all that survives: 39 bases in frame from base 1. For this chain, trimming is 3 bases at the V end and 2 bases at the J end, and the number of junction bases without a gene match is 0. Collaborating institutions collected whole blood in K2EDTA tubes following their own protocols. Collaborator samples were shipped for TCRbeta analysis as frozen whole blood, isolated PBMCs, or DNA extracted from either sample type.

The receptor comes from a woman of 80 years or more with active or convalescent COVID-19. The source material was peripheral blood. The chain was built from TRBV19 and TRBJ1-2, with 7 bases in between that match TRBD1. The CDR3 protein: CASSIRGNYGYTF. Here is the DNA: TGTGCCAGTAGTATCAGGGGGAACTATGGCTACACCTTC.